This T cell receptor beta chain was retrieved from a study of shared clonotypes between healthy human individuals. This CDR3 is 15 amino acids long. Germline V gene lookup returns CDR1 SGDLS and CDR2 YYNGEE. V lost 3 bases to trimming and J lost 0 bases; unmatched junction nucleotides: 5. The authors split each subset's genomic DNA evenly across several immunoSEQ plates. Assay: immunoSEQ multiplex PCR; the TCRdb copy retains only in-frame clones and omits some. The sample carries roughly 650,000 clones, approximately 96% recorded once. As defined, naive CD8 cells were CD45RO-negative and positively selected for CCR7, with terminally differentiated effector memory CD45RA+ cells excluded.

Sequenced: naive CD8+ T cells sorted from blood. The sequence was collected from a woman aged 25 to 39 in good health. The chain uses TRBV9 and TRBJ1-1; 7 nucleotides agree with TRBD1. CDR3 bases: TGTGCCAGCAGCGGTCGACAGGGTTTGAACACTGAAGCTTTCTTT. Its translation is CASSGRQGLNTEAFF.